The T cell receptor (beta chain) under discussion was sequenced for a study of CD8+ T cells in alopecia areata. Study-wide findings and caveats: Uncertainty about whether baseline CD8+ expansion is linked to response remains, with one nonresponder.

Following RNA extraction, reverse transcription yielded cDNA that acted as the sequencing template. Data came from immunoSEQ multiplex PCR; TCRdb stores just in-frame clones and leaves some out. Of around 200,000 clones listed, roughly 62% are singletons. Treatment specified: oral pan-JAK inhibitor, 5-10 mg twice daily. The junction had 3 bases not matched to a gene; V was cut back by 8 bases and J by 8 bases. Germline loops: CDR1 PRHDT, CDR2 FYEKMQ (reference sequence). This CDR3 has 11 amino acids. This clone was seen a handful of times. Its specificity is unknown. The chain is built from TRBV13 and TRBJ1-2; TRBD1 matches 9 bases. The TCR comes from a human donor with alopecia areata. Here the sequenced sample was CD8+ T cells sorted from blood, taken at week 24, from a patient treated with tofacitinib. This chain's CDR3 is CASPTGGGYTF. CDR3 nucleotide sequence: TGTGCCAGCCCAACAGGGGGCGGCTACACCTTC. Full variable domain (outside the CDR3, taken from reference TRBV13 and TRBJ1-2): AAGVIQSPRHLIKEKRETATLKCYPIPRHDTVYWYQQGPGQDPQFLISFYEKMQSDKGSIPDRFSAQQFSDYHSELNMSSLELGDSALYFCASPTGGGYTFGSGTRLTVV.